These 2 T cell receptor beta chains came from one sample sequenced in a study of T cells after yellow fever vaccination. TCRdb reanalysed the 5' RACE reads using MiXCR and keeps one entry per CDR3 protein. The sample lists a few hundred thousand distinct CDR3 sequences; around a sixth were seen once. Source: PBMCs, taken before the yellow fever booster vaccination. The receptors shown here come from a man in his late teens or twenties who received the YFV17D yellow fever vaccine.

This clonotype was seen only a few times. This chain joins TRBV5-1 and TRBJ2-5, with D unresolved. The CDR3 loop spans 12 amino acids. Germline CDR1 is SGHRS and CDR2 is YFSETQ. V shed 0 bases and J shed 6 bases, with 6 bases lying between them. CDR3 protein: CASSLEDQTQYF. The CDR3 nucleotides are TGCGCCAGCAGCTTGGAGGACCAGACCCAGTACTTC.

The chain links TRBV24-1 to TRBJ2-3; TRBD1 matches 10 bases. V trimming: 5 bases; J trimming: 0 bases; junction bases outside the gene matches: 7. The germline CDR1 and CDR2 sequences are KGHDR and SFDVKD. CDR3 length: 17 residues. CDR3 protein: CATSAGTGARSTDTQYF. The CDR3 region has the DNA TGTGCCACCAGTGCCGGGACAGGGGCTAGAAGCACAGATACGCAGTATTTT.